These 22 T cell receptor beta chains came from one sample sequenced in a study. TCRdb re-derived calls from the RT-PCR reads in MiXCR, one entry per CDR3 protein. This sample has about 700,000 distinct CDR3 sequences, with over 12% found just once. Sequencing used memory CD4+ T cells from blood. The source of these receptors is a female donor in good health, serving as a healthy control.

In this sample, this clonotype turned up a few times. V is TRBV7-2 and J is TRBJ2-7; TRBD1 might be the D (6 bases). The germline gives CDR1 SGHTA, CDR2 FQGNSA. The CDR3 length is 13 residues. The germline V and J ends were trimmed by 5 bases and 6 bases, with 14 bases remaining between them. Here the CDR3 reads CASSRDNEVEQYF. Here the CDR3 DNA reads TGTGCCAGCAGCAGGGACAACGAAGTCGAGCAGTACTTC.

J is TRBJ2-7 and V is TRBV5-6, with TRBD2 matching over 11 bases. The V and J ends lost 5 bases and 6 bases, in that order; junction bases with no gene match: 10. Germline V gives CDR1 SGHDT, CDR2 YYEEEE. This CDR3 has 15 residues. The CDR3 region is CASRKPGLAELEQYF. Here the CDR3 DNA reads TGTGCCAGCAGGAAACCGGGACTAGCGGAACTCGAGCAGTACTTC.

This clonotype was counted a few times. The chain uses TRBV24-1 and TRBJ1-2, with 9 bases matching TRBD1. Losses at the gene ends were 10 bases for V and 8 bases for J; bases not matched to a gene: 16. Germline CDR1 KGHDR, CDR2 SFDVKD. The CDR3 runs to 15 residues. The CDR3 DNA reads TGTGCCACTTCCGCCCCCGGGACAGGGTACCAAGGCTACACCTTC. Protein: CATSAPGTGYQGYTF.

This clonotype was seen a few times. The chain couples TRBV5-1 to TRBJ2-5; 12 bases align to TRBD1. The trim removed 4 bases at V and 5 bases at J, leaving 6 bases unmatched. The CDR3 has 15 residues. Germline assignment: CDR1 SGHRS and CDR2 YFSETQ. The CDR3 nucleotides read TGCGCCAGCAGCCCCGGGACAGGGGGCTTGGAGACCCAGTACTTC. It translates to CASSPGTGGLETQYF. The full variable domain, with the rest looked up from reference TRBV5-1 and TRBJ2-5, is KAGVTQTPRYLIKTRGQQVTLSCSPISGHRSVSWYQQTPGQGLQFLFEYFSETQRNKGNFPGRFSGRQFSNSRSEMNVSTLELGDSALYLCASSPGTGGLETQYFGPGTRLLVL.

Many counts were recorded for this clonotype. This sequence joins TRBV5-1 and TRBJ2-1; possible D gene TRBD1, 5 bases. Germline V lookup: CDR1 SGHRS, CDR2 YFSETQ. Trimming left V 4 bases short and J 9 bases short, with 20 bases between. The CDR3 has 15 amino acids. This CDR3 is CASSPLQGGDSEQFF. The CDR3 nucleotides read TGCGCCAGCAGCCCCCTGCAGGGTGGTGATAGTGAGCAGTTCTTC.

This rearrangement joins TRBV12-3 or TRBV12-4 to TRBJ1-4; a weak D match, TRBD1 (5 bases). The CDR3 is made up of 14 amino acids. V was clipped by 5 bases and J by 5 bases, with 12 bases between them. The CDR3: CASSVQAYNEKLFF. The DNA of the CDR3 is TGTGCCAGCAGTGTACAGGCTTACAATGAAAAACTGTTTTTT.

This clonotype was seen a handful of times. The chain has TRBV5-6 and TRBJ2-1, with D tentatively TRBD2 (5 bases). Germline loops: CDR1 SGHDT, CDR2 YYEEEE. There are 16 residues in the CDR3. Between the trimmed V and J ends, which lost 3 bases and 8 bases, there was a span of 21 bases. This chain's CDR3 is CASSSPGSLSRDEQFF. CDR3 nucleotides: TGTGCCAGCAGCTCACCTGGGTCTCTCTCGAGGGATGAGCAGTTCTTC. Full variable domain (outside the CDR3, taken from reference TRBV5-6 and TRBJ2-1): DAGVTQSPTHLIKTRGQQVTLRCSPKSGHDTVSWYQQALGQGPQFIFQYYEEEERQRGNFPDRFSGHQFPNYSSELNVNALLLGDSALYLCASSSPGSLSRDEQFFGPGTRLTVL.

This clonotype was counted a few times. The rearrangement uses TRBV7-2 and TRBJ2-7; the match to TRBD2 covers 9 bases. V lost 1 base to trimming and J lost 0 bases; unmatched junction nucleotides: 7. CDR1 SGHTA and CDR2 FQGNSA come from the germline V gene. This CDR3 has 17 amino acids. The CDR3 bases are TGTGCCAGCAGCTTAGAGAAAATGGGACTAGCCTCCTACGAGCAGTACTTC. This codes for CASSLEKMGLASYEQYF. Together with reference TRBV7-2 and TRBJ2-7, the CDR3 gives the full variable domain: GAGVSQSPSNKVTEKGKDVELRCDPISGHTALYWYRQSLGQGLEFLIYFQGNSAPDKSGLPSDRFSAERTGGSVSTLTIQRTQQEDSAVYLCASSLEKMGLASYEQYFGPGTRLTVT.

J is TRBJ1-4 and V is TRBV28, with 8 bases identical to TRBD1. Per the germline V gene, CDR1 is MDHEN and CDR2 is SYDVKM. J lost 4 bases, V lost 6 bases, and 7 bases had no gene match. The CDR3 totals 15 residues. The DNA of the CDR3 is TGTGCCAGCAGCTCAGGGGGCGCGGATAATGAAAAACTGTTTTTT. Protein: CASSSGGADNEKLFF.

This clonotype was found a few times. The chain employs TRBV24-1 and TRBJ2-2, with a possible D match to TRBD1 (5 bases). Germline V gene data show CDR1 as KGHDR and CDR2 as SFDVKD. V lost 8 bases and J lost 0, with 12 bases in between. The length of the CDR3 is 15 residues. CDR3 in amino acids: CATMGPTANTGELFF. The CDR3 DNA reads TGTGCCACCATGGGGCCAACCGCGAACACCGGGGAGCTGTTTTTT.

This clonotype has only a few counts. The V gene is TRBV12-3 or TRBV12-4, the J gene TRBJ2-1, with 8 positions matching TRBD2. Trimming took 7 bases from V and 5 from J; bases not matched to a gene: 10. CDR3 length: 15 amino acids. The CDR3 DNA reads TGTGCCAGCACCCTGGGGCTAGCGGGCGACAATGAGCAGTTCTTC. Its protein product is CASTLGLAGDNEQFF.

This clonotype was found a few times. The J gene is TRBJ1-2, the V gene TRBV9; D perhaps matches TRBD1 (5 bases). There are 13 residues in the CDR3. The germline V gene encodes CDR1 SGDLS and CDR2 YYNGEE. Trimming took off 4 bases at V and 4 bases at J, with 11 bases between the two ends. The CDR3 nucleotides read TGTGCCAGCAGCCCCCCAGGGAGCTATGGCTACACCTTC. Protein product: CASSPPGSYGYTF.

At least ten counts were recorded for this clonotype. V and J are TRBV7-2 and TRBJ2-7; D may be TRBD2 (5 bases). The CDR3 sequence is 13 residues long. The ends were cut back, 3 bases at V and 6 bases at J, with 12 bases in the middle. The germline V gene encodes CDR1 SGHTA and CDR2 FQGNSA. The CDR3 DNA sequence: TGTGCCAGCAGCTTTTTGGGAGTGAGCGAGCAGTACTTC. It codes for CASSFLGVSEQYF.

This clonotype was detected many times. The CDR3 region has the DNA TGTGCCAGCAGCCAATTCAGCGGGACAGGGGCCTACAATGAGCAGTTCTTC. Translated, it gives CASSQFSGTGAYNEQFF. V gene TRBV4-2 combines with J gene TRBJ2-1, with 10 bases lining up with TRBD1. Germline CDR1 is LGHNA and CDR2 is YNFKEQ. The length of the CDR3 is 17 residues. Trimming cost V 2 bases and J 2 bases; bases outside gene matches: 6.

This chain connects TRBV5-1 to TRBJ2-7, with 7 bases identical to TRBD2. Germline V gives CDR1 SGHRS, CDR2 YFSETQ. There are 13 residues in the CDR3. V dropped 7 bases and J dropped 5; count of bases not matched to a gene: 9. The CDR3 nucleotides are TGCGCCAGCCGCCCCCCGGGGGGTAACGAGCAGTACTTC. It encodes CASRPPGGNEQYF.

The rearrangement uses TRBV7-8 and TRBJ2-7; 11 bases agree with TRBD1. Germline trimming cut 1 base from V and 0 bases from J; bases unmatched to any gene: 8. This CDR3 region has 18 residues. From germline, CDR1 is SGHVS and CDR2 FQNEAQ. CDR3 in amino acids: CASSLEGQGVYSSYEQYF. The CDR3 coding sequence is TGTGCCAGCAGCTTAGAGGGACAGGGGGTTTATAGCTCCTACGAGCAGTACTTC.

The CDR3: CASSLAAGGNTDTQYF. The CDR3 region has the DNA TGTGCCAGCAGTTTAGCGGCGGGAGGTAATACAGATACGCAGTATTTT. The V gene is TRBV12-3 or TRBV12-4, the J gene TRBJ2-3, with 8 nucleotides matching TRBD2. This CDR3 is built from 16 residues. J was trimmed by 3 bases and V by 0 bases; bases with no gene match: 5.

J is TRBJ2-1 and V is TRBV2; D perhaps matches TRBD2 (6 bases). Germline V gives CDR1 SNHLY, CDR2 FYNNEI. Trimming cost V 5 bases and J 3 bases, with 14 bases left between them. The CDR3 sequence is 15 residues long. The CDR3, as DNA: TGTGCCAGCAGTTCGCCGGGGCGGGACTACAATGAGCAGTTCTTC. This sequence encodes CASSSPGRDYNEQFF.

This clonotype was seen repeatedly, ten times or more. V gene TRBV20-1 combines with J gene TRBJ1-2, with TRBD1 identical over 7 bases. Trimming took 0 bases from V and 7 from J; bases not matched to a gene: 5. The CDR3 is made up of 13 amino acids. CDR1 and CDR2 from the germline V gene are DFQATT and SNEGSKA (reference sequence). CDR3 nucleotides: TGCAGTGCTAGAGATTGGACAGGTCTTGGCTACACCTTC. This sequence encodes CSARDWTGLGYTF.

This sequence joins TRBV11-3 and TRBJ2-3; weak D call: TRBD2 (5 bases). Trimming removed 4 bases at V and 1 base at J, with 15 bases between. The germline V gene encodes CDR1 SGHNT and CDR2 YENEEA. The CDR3 spans 16 residues. In DNA form, the CDR3 reads TGTGCCAGCAGCTCAGGAACGGGGTCTCGCACAGATACGCAGTATTTT. Residues: CASSSGTGSRTDTQYF.

The chain links TRBV20-1 to TRBJ2-1, with TRBD1 matching over 7 bases. The CDR3 runs 14 residues. Unmatched junction bases numbered 4, after V lost 0 bases and J lost 5 bases. CDR1 is DFQATT, CDR2 SNEGSKA, per germline (reference sequence). CDR3 nucleotide sequence: TGCAGTGCTAGAGATCCACAGGGGCACAATGAGCAGTTCTTC. Translating it yields CSARDPQGHNEQFF.

This clonotype was seen ten or more times. The V call is TRBV4-1, the J call TRBJ2-7; possibly TRBD2 for D (6 bases). Trimming cost V 4 bases and J 6 bases, with 13 bases left between them. CDR1 and CDR2 from the germline V gene are MGHRA and YSYEKL. The CDR3 length is 13 residues. The CDR3: CASSLRAGTEQYF. Written as DNA, the CDR3 is TGCGCCAGCAGCCTCAGGGCGGGGACCGAGCAGTACTTC.